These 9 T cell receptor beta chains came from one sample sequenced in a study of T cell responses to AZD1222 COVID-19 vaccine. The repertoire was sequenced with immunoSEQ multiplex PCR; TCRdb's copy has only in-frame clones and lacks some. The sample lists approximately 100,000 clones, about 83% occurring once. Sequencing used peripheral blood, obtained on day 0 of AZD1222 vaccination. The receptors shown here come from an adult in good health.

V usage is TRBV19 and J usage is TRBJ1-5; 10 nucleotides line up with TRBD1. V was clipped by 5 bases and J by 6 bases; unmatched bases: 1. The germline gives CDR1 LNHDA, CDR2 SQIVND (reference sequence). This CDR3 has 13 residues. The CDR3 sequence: CASSGDRGQPQHF. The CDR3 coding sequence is TGTGCCAGTAGTGGGGACAGGGGTCAGCCCCAGCATTTT.

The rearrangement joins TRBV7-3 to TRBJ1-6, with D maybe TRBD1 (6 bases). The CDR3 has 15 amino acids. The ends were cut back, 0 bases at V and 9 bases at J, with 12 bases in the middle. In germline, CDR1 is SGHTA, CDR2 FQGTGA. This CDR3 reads CASSLTQGSSSPLHF. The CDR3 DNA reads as TGTGCCAGCAGCTTAACCCAGGGGAGCAGTTCACCCCTCCACTTT.

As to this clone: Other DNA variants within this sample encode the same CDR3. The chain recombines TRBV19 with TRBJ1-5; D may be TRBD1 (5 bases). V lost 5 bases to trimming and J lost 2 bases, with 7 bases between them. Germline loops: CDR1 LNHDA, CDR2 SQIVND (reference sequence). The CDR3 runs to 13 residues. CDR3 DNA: TGTGCCAGTAGTGGGACGGGCAATCAGCCCCAGCATTTT. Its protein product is CASSGTGNQPQHF.

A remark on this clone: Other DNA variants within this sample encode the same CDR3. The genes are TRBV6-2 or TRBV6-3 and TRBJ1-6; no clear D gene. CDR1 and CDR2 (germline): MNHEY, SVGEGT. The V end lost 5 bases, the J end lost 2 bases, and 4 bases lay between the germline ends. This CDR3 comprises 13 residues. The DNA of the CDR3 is TGTGCCAGCAGTCGGCCCTATAATTCACCCCTCCACTTT. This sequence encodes CASSRPYNSPLHF.

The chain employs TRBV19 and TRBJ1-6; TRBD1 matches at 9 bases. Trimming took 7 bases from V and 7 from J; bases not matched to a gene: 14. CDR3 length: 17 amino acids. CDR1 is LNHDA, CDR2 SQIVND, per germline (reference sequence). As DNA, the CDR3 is TGTGCCAGTACCACGGACGGGACAGGGTTAAGAAATTCACCCCTCCACTTT. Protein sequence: CASTTDGTGLRNSPLHF.

CDR3 DNA: TGTGCCACACTCGACGACACAGGGTGGCGCGGAAATGAGCAGTTCTTC. Amino acids: CATLDDTGWRGNEQFF. The V call is TRBV28, the J call TRBJ2-1; D is possibly TRBD1 (6 bases). This CDR3 spans 16 amino acids. Trimming cost V 10 bases and J 7 bases, with 26 bases left between them. The germline gives CDR1 MDHEN, CDR2 SYDVKM.

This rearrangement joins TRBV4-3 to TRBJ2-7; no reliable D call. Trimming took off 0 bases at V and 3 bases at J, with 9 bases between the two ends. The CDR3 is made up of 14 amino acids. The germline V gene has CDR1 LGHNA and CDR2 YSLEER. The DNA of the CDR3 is TGCGCCAGCAGCCAAGACAACTTCCTCTACGAGCAGTACTTC. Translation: CASSQDNFLYEQYF.

CDR3 loop: CASSHPTTSGNTIYF. The CDR3, as DNA: TGTGCCAGCAGTCACCCCACGACCTCTGGAAACACCATATATTTT. The rearrangement joins TRBV28 to TRBJ1-3, with D unresolved. The CDR3 contains 15 residues. Deletions cut 5 bases from V and 0 bases from J, with 11 bases between. Germline assignment: CDR1 MDHEN and CDR2 SYDVKM.

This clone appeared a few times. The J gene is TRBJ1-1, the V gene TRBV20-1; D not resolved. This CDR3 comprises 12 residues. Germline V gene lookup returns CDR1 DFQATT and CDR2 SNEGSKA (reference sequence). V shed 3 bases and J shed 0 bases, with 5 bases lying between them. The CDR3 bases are TGCAGTGCTAGTGTTATGAACACTGAAGCTTTCTTT. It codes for CSASVMNTEAFF.